The 24 T cell receptor beta chains listed next were all sequenced from one sample in a study of beta chain features in type 1 diabetes (dated by TCRdb to 2016 to 2019). Results the study describes overall, beyond this receptor: In all four CD4+ subsets, TCRB CDR3 length was moderately but significantly shorter in type 1 diabetes patients.

The antigens these receptors bind are not known. Library prep was done by the immunoSEQ multiplex PCR assay. The entire isolated RNA was reverse transcribed using the High Capacity cDNA Reverse Transcription Kit, and thus expressed TCRB transcripts were sequenced. Not all clones reach the TCRdb copy of this immuneACCESS table, which keeps in-frame sequences only. Checked studies attribute under half of the gap to unresolved V genes and leave the rest unexplained. For this sample the table gives 300,000 to 350,000 clones, of which 13% were detected only once. The ten top clones hold about 0.015% of the sample. The material sequenced was naive CD4+ T cells from blood. Explained via the paper, the cell subset or site label denotes: true naive CD4+ T cells. Receptors were obtained from a woman younger than 30 with type 1 diabetes.

The sample holds a few counts of this clone. The V gene is TRBV28, the J gene TRBJ2-7, with 7 positions matching TRBD2. Trimming took 8 bases from V and 6 from J; bases not matched to a gene: 16. Germline assignment: CDR1 MDHEN and CDR2 SYDVKM. This CDR3 is 15 amino acids long. Here the CDR3 DNA reads TGTGCCAGCGGGGCTCCGGGACTACCTGTGAGCGAGCAGTACTTC. It translates to CASGAPGLPVSEQYF.

In this sample, this clone turned up many times. The V and J genes are TRBV23-1 and TRBJ1-4; TRBD1 matches at 10 bases. TRBV23-1 is an ORF; its function is uncertain. The CDR3 has 13 residues. J lost 13 bases, V lost 4 bases, and 6 bases had no gene match. The CDR3 nucleotides read TGCGCCAGCAGTCCCGGGACAGGGGCGGCACTGTTTTTT. Its protein product is CASSPGTGAALFF.

The chain combines TRBV11-2 with TRBJ2-1; 13 bases are a match to TRBD2. Germline values: CDR1 SGHAT, CDR2 FQNNGV. The CDR3 has 16 residues. J gave up 6 bases and V 5 bases, and 7 bases lay outside the gene matches. CDR3 protein: CASSPAGLAGLNEQFF. CDR3 bases: TGTGCCAGCAGCCCCGCGGGACTAGCGGGACTCAATGAGCAGTTCTTC.

The V gene is TRBV4-1, the J gene TRBJ1-2, with unresolved D. Per germline, CDR1 MGHRA and CDR2 YSYEKL. Deletions cut 4 bases from V and 4 bases from J, with 13 bases between. There are 14 residues in the CDR3. CDR3: CASSPYEGSYGYTF. The CDR3 coding sequence is TGCGCCAGCAGCCCCTATGAGGGTAGCTATGGCTACACCTTC.

This clone was seen a handful of times. The chain joins TRBV7-2 to TRBJ1-2; D call uncertain. With 5 bases removed from V and 4 bases from J, the gap between germline ends came to 14 bases. Germline V gene sequence: CDR1 SGHTA, CDR2 FQGNSA. This CDR3 comprises 14 residues. The DNA for the CDR3 is TGTGCCAGCAGCAGACCGGGGATGCGCTATGGCTACACCTTC. Translated: CASSRPGMRYGYTF.

V and J are TRBV6-5 and TRBJ2-5, with 11 bases aligning to TRBD1. The CDR3 has 15 amino acids. V shed 6 bases and J 5 bases; nucleotides not matched to a gene: 8. CDR1 MNHEY and CDR2 SVGAGI come from the germline V gene. CDR3 sequence reads: CASSSDRGRVETQYF. In DNA form, the CDR3 reads TGTGCCAGCAGCTCGGACAGGGGGCGAGTGGAGACCCAGTACTTC.

In this sample, this clone turned up a few times. This chain links TRBV4-3 with TRBJ1-5; no clear D gene. Trimming left V 4 bases short and J 4 bases short, with 8 bases between. This CDR3 has 13 residues. The germline V gene encodes CDR1 LGHNA and CDR2 YSLEER. CDR3 DNA sequence: TGCGCCAGCAGCCCCTTACAGAATCAGCCCCAGCATTTT. Its translation is CASSPLQNQPQHF.

There are a few counts of this clone. The rearrangement uses TRBV4-1 and TRBJ2-1, with unresolved D. Trimming took 5 bases from V and 0 from J, leaving 8 bases between them. The CDR3 loop spans 14 amino acids. The germline gives CDR1 MGHRA, CDR2 YSYEKL. The CDR3 loop is CASSVDPSYNEQFF. CDR3 nucleotides: TGCGCCAGCAGCGTAGATCCCTCCTACAATGAGCAGTTCTTC.

In its sample, this clone was seen a few times. V gene TRBV6-5 combines with J gene TRBJ2-1; D unclear. CDR1 is MNHEY, CDR2 SVGAGI, per germline. This CDR3 has 16 residues. Trimming removed 2 bases at V and 0 bases at J, with 11 bases between. For the CDR3, the DNA is TGTGCCAGCAGTTACACTTACCTTAGCTCCTACAATGAGCAGTTCTTC. Amino acids: CASSYTYLSSYNEQFF.

V usage is TRBV9 and J usage is TRBJ2-1; D not certain. Germline loops: CDR1 SGDLS, CDR2 YYNGEE. V was clipped by 3 bases and J by 7 bases, with 5 bases between them. This CDR3 is 11 amino acids long. DNA of the CDR3: TGTGCCAGCAGCGCGGAGAATGAGCAGTTCTTC. Its translation: CASSAENEQFF.

The CDR3, as DNA: TGTGCCTGGAGCCAAACAGGGAACGAGCAGTACTTC. It encodes CAWSQTGNEQYF. The chain links TRBV30 to TRBJ2-7; D may be TRBD1 (6 bases). Germline lookup yields CDR1 GTSNPN and CDR2 SVGIG (reference sequence). V dropped 3 bases and J dropped 5 bases, with 11 bases sitting between them. The CDR3 totals 12 residues.

V gene TRBV18 combines with J gene TRBJ1-5; 8 bases map to TRBD1. Germline lookup yields CDR1 KGHSH and CDR2 LQKENI. V shed 2 bases and J 6 bases; nucleotides not matched to a gene: 3. CDR3 length equals 14 residues. In DNA form, the CDR3 reads TGTGCCAGCTCACCAGCCGACAGGGGTCAGCCCCAGCATTTT. Its translation: CASSPADRGQPQHF. The full variable domain, completed using reference TRBV18 and TRBJ1-5, is NAGVMQNPRHLVRRRGQEARLRCSPMKGHSHVYWYRQLPEEGLKFMVYLQKENIIDESGMPKERFSAEFPKEGPSILRIQQVVRGDSAAYFCASSPADRGQPQHFGDGTRLSIL.

The DNA for the CDR3 is TGTGCCTGGAGTTCTGGTTCACTCTTCAGGTCAGCAGATACGCAGTATTTT. Amino acid sequence: CAWSSGSLFRSADTQYF. The chain is built from TRBV30 and TRBJ2-3, with unresolved D. Per germline, CDR1 GTSNPN and CDR2 SVGIG (reference sequence). V was shortened by 2 bases and J by 4 bases, with 22 bases between the two germline ends. The length of the CDR3 is 17 residues.

The rearrangement uses TRBV7-7 and TRBJ2-5, with 7 nucleotides matching TRBD2. Germline loops: CDR1 SSHAT, CDR2 FNYEAQ (reference sequence). The V and J ends lost 1 base and 5 bases, in that order; junction bases with no gene match: 7. The CDR3 is 15 amino acids. DNA of the CDR3: TGTGCCAGCAGCTTAGTTGGTCAGGGAGGGGAGACCCAGTACTTC. Amino acid sequence: CASSLVGQGGETQYF.

The chain couples TRBV5-5 to TRBJ1-2; D is possibly TRBD1 (5 bases). V was shortened by 0 bases and J by 5 bases, with 14 bases between the two germline ends. Germline CDR1 is SGHKS and CDR2 is YYEKEE (reference sequence). CDR3 length: 15 residues. For the CDR3, the DNA is TGTGCCAGCAGCTTGGGCGGGGCCCTTGGGTATGGCTACACCTTC. This gives the protein CASSLGGALGYGYTF.

V gene TRBV18 combines with J gene TRBJ2-5, with a tentative D call TRBD1 (6 bases). The CDR3 spans 14 residues. The germline CDR1 and CDR2 sequences are KGHSH and LQKENI. Trimming removed 5 bases from V and 1 base from J, with 11 bases in between. The CDR3 here is CASSSWTVQETQYF. CDR3 nucleotide sequence: TGTGCCAGCTCATCCTGGACAGTCCAAGAGACCCAGTACTTC.

This clone was seen a handful of times. The gene calls are TRBV19 and TRBJ2-3; perhaps TRBD2 as D (5 bases). Germline values: CDR1 LNHDA, CDR2 SQIVND (reference sequence). V lost 7 bases and J lost 5, with 16 bases in between. The CDR3 consists of 14 residues. The CDR3 DNA reads TGTGCCAGTACCAATGCGCTAGCAGGAGATACGCAGTATTTT. Protein: CASTNALAGDTQYF. The whole variable domain, remainder taken from reference TRBV19 and TRBJ2-3, is DGGITQSPKYLFRKEGQNVTLSCEQNLNHDAMYWYRQDPGQGLRLIYYSQIVNDFQKGDIAEGYSVSREKKESFPLTVTSAQKNPTAFYLCASTNALAGDTQYFGPGTRLTVL.

The chain employs TRBV15 and TRBJ1-1; the D is unclear. Germline V gene lookup returns CDR1 LNHNV and CDR2 YYDKDF (reference sequence). The CDR3 is made up of 15 amino acids. V lost 0 bases and J lost 0, with 8 bases in between. The CDR3 sequence: CATSRDEVLNTEAFF. As DNA, the CDR3 is TGTGCCACCAGCAGAGATGAGGTCCTGAACACTGAAGCTTTCTTT. The full variable domain, rest sourced from reference TRBV15 and TRBJ1-1, is DAMVIQNPRYQVTQFGKPVTLSCSQTLNHNVMYWYQQKSSQAPKLLFHYYDKDFNNEADTPDNFQSRRPNTSFCFLDIRSPGLGDTAMYLCATSRDEVLNTEAFFGQGTRLTVV.

The chain is built from TRBV23-1 and TRBJ2-7; possibly TRBD2 for D (6 bases). TRBV23-1 is an ORF, with its function uncertain. This CDR3 is built from 16 residues. V was pared by 8 bases and J by 6 bases, with 26 bases between. The DNA of the CDR3 is TGCGCCAGCGTCCCCACACTAGCTGTTAACCCCTTCGAGCAGTACTTC. It translates to CASVPTLAVNPFEQYF.

This chain uses TRBV7-2 with TRBJ2-6; the D gene is possibly TRBD1 (6 bases). Germline CDR1 is SGHTA and CDR2 is FQGNSA. This CDR3 contains 18 residues. Trimming removed 0 bases from V and 1 base from J, with 13 bases in between. The chain's CDR3 is CASSLAGAAQSGANVLTF. In DNA, the CDR3 is TGTGCCAGCAGCTTAGCGGGGGCGGCCCAATCTGGGGCCAACGTCCTGACTTTC.

This clone was seen only a few times. The V gene is TRBV7-9, the J gene TRBJ2-5; D uncertain. V gave up 1 base and J gave up 1 base, with 7 bases separating them. CDR3 length: 14 amino acids. Germline V gene data show CDR1 as SEHNR and CDR2 as FQNEAQ (reference sequence). This CDR3 is CASSLGPGQETQYF. The CDR3, as DNA: TGTGCCAGCAGCTTAGGTCCAGGCCAAGAGACCCAGTACTTC.

This sequence joins TRBV29-1 and TRBJ2-3; 11 bases are shared with TRBD1. V was pared by 7 bases and J by 3 bases, with 9 bases of the junction left unmatched. The CDR3 extends over 15 amino acids. CDR1 and CDR2 (germline): SQVTM, ANQGSEA. The CDR3 DNA is TGCAGCGCTGAGGGACAGGGGGTAGGAACAGATACGCAGTATTTT. Translating gives CSAEGQGVGTDTQYF.

This chain connects TRBV11-2 to TRBJ1-2; 7 bases are shared with TRBD1. V was pared by 2 bases and J by 7 bases, with 10 bases of the junction left unmatched. The CDR3 consists of 15 residues. From germline, CDR1 is SGHAT and CDR2 FQNNGV. In nucleotides, the CDR3 is TGTGCCAGCAGCTTAATCCCGACAGGGAATGTTGGCTACACCTTC. Its protein product is CASSLIPTGNVGYTF.

The chain has TRBV6-5 and TRBJ1-1, with no clear D. V lost 2 bases to trimming and J lost 0 bases, with 10 bases between them. Germline loops: CDR1 MNHEY, CDR2 SVGAGI. The CDR3 runs to 15 residues. The CDR3 bases are TGTGCCAGCAGTTACCACAGTGTCATGAACACTGAAGCTTTCTTT. This gives the protein CASSYHSVMNTEAFF.